This T cell receptor (beta chain) was captured by sequencing in a study of regulatory T cells in long-lasting Graves disease. Study-level findings and limits: Persistent disease preferred TRBV28, TRBJ1-2 and TRBJ2-5; new disease, TRBV20-1 and TRBJ2-1.

This CDR3 contains 14 residues. Many counts were recorded for this clonotype. Its target is not known. At one end, the junction sequence differs from germline, possibly due to a read error. Time point described: newly diagnosed GD, antithyroid drugs for less than 3 months. RNA from PBMCs was the source of the TCR library. Investigators prepared the TCR beta libraries by applying iRepertoire HTBI primers and Arm-PCR of CDR3 regions. Each CDR3 protein is one row after TCRdb ran MiXCR on the multiplex PCR reads. This table has hundreds of thousands of distinct CDR3 sequences, about 16% appearing once. These data were also reused for a study on T cells in Graves' hyperthyroidism and ophthalmopathy. In that study: Most thyroid clonotypes with frequency above 0.001 were detected in blood.

The J gene is TRBJ2-3, the V gene TRBV12-3 or TRBV12-4; the match to TRBD2 covers 10 bases. Material: peripheral blood mononuclear cells (PBMCs), obtained at new diagnosis, from a patient treated with antithyroid drugs. This TCR derives from a woman aged 35-65 years with Graves disease. The CDR3 DNA reads as TGTGCCAGCAGTCTAGCGGGGGCTGGCGATACGCAGTATTTT. It encodes CASSLAGAGDTQYF.